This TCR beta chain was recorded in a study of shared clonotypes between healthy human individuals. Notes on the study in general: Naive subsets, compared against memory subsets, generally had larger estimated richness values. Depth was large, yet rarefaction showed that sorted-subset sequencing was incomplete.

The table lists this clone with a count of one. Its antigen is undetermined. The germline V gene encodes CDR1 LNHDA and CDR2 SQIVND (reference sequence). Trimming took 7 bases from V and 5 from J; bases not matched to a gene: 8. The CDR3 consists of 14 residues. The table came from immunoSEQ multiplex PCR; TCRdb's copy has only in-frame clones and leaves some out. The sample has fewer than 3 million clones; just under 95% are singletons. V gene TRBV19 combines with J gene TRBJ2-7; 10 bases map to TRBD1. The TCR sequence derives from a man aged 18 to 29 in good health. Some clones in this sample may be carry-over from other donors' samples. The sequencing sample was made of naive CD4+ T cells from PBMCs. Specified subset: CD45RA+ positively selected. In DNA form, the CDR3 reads TGTGCCAGTAAGCCGGGACAGGGGTTCCACGAGCAGTACTTC. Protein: CASKPGQGFHEQYF.